The present TCR beta chain was sequenced within a study of immune evolution from preneoplasia to lung adenocarcinoma. Study-wide findings and caveats: Later-stage lesions appeared to have more T cells, more diversity, less clonality.

This clone was seen only a few times. The antigen is unknown. Profiling relied on immunoSEQ multiplex PCR, and the TCRdb table lists in-frame clones only, not all of them. The sample holds thousands of clones, roughly 70% seen once. Germline CDR1 is SGHVS and CDR2 is FQNEAQ. V was cut by 0 bases and J by 1 base, with 9 bases left in between. The CDR3 length is 15 residues. This chain connects TRBV7-8 to TRBJ1-2, with unresolved D. The receptor's source is a donor older than 65 with lung adenocarcinoma. Some clones in this sample may be carry-over from other donors' samples. Material for sequencing was FFPE atypical adenomatous hyperplasia tissue from the lung. Subset indicated: atypical adenomatous hyperplasia (AAH), lung preneoplasia. The DNA of the CDR3 is TGTGCCAGCAGCTTAGCCGCGTTTCTTAACTATGGCTACACCTTC. Translation gives CASSLAAFLNYGYTF.